The clone carrying this TCR beta chain has only one observation. Someone with COVID-19 had been met by exposed participants within 2 weeks before study entry. These data are taken from a study of blood T cell repertoires in COVID-19. Study-level information: The United States, Italy and Spain were the sources of the acute and convalescent COVID-19 samples. Nucleic acid was either cDNA or gDNA, and it came from T cells, B-cell-depleted T cells, or PBMCs.

Using immunoSEQ multiplex PCR, the repertoire was profiled, and TCRdb retains in-frame clones only, with some absent. The sample holds 110,000 to 150,000 clones, under 85% seen once. The CDR3 covers 14 residues. CDR1 and CDR2 from the germline V gene are SGHRS and YFSETQ. Trimming at V came to 4 bases and at J to 4 bases, leaving 8 bases not matched to a gene. The sequence came from a woman aged 18-29 years who had been exposed to COVID-19. The sequenced sample consisted of PBMCs or T cells enriched from blood (not recorded which). The rearrangement uses TRBV5-1 and TRBJ2-7, with 7 bases identical to TRBD1. CDR3 nucleotides: TGCGCCAGCAGCAAGACAGGGTATTGGTACGAGCAGTACTTC. This sequence encodes CASSKTGYWYEQYF.